These 20 T cell receptor beta chains were sequenced from one sample in a study of siplizumab effects on memory and regulatory T cells. Using immunoSEQ multiplex PCR, the repertoire was profiled, and TCRdb retains in-frame clones only, with some absent. The table shows approximately 110,000 clones, with around 92% occurring only once. Sequenced material: Tregs sorted from blood. Receptors originate from a human donor in good health.

This chain uses TRBV5-5 with TRBJ1-2, with D maybe TRBD1 (5 bases). The CDR3 consists of 15 residues. Germline values: CDR1 SGHKS, CDR2 YYEKEE (reference sequence). V shed 1 base and J shed 0 bases, with 10 bases lying between them. The CDR3 nucleotides read TGTGCCAGCAGCTTGTGGGGGGTATCTAACTATGGCTACACCTTC. Translated: CASSLWGVSNYGYTF. Full variable domain (remainder filled in from reference TRBV5-5 and TRBJ1-2): DAGVTQSPTHLIKTRGQQVTLRCSPISGHKSVSWYQQVLGQGPQFIFQYYEKEERGRGNFPDRFSARQFPNYSSELNVNALLLGDSALYLCASSLWGVSNYGYTFGSGTRLTVV.

The chain recombines TRBV20-1 with TRBJ2-5; 7 nucleotides match TRBD1. Germline values: CDR1 DFQATT, CDR2 SNEGSKA (reference sequence). With V trimmed by 4 bases and J by 4 bases, 0 bases remained unmatched. The CDR3 runs to 11 residues. The CDR3 DNA reads TGCAGTGCTAACAGGGGAGAGACCCAGTACTTC. As protein: CSANRGETQYF.

The V and J genes are TRBV29-1 and TRBJ2-4; 8 nucleotides line up with TRBD2. Germline values: CDR1 SQVTM, CDR2 ANQGSEA. The CDR3 runs 12 residues. Losses at the gene ends were 7 bases for V and 3 bases for J; bases not matched to a gene: 2. The CDR3 coding sequence is TGCAGCGCCGGGACTAGCAAAAACATTCAGTACTTC. It translates to CSAGTSKNIQYF.

The table lists this clone with many counts. The gene calls are TRBV10-1 and TRBJ2-7, with TRBD1 matching 9 bases. This CDR3 contains 15 residues. J lost 7 bases, V lost 0 bases, and 7 bases had no gene match. Germline CDR1 and CDR2: WNHNN and SYGVQD (reference sequence). As DNA, the CDR3 is TGCGCCAGCAGTGAGTCGAGCCGACAGGGGGATGAGCAGTACTTC. Translated: CASSESSRQGDEQYF.

This chain uses TRBV6-1 with TRBJ1-4; D uncertain. Trimming removed 2 bases from V and 5 bases from J, with 9 bases in between. The CDR3 spans 14 residues. Germline V CDR1 and CDR2: MNHNS, SASEGT. This CDR3 is CASSELVGNEKLFF. DNA of the CDR3: TGTGCCAGCAGTGAATTGGTGGGGAATGAAAAACTGTTTTTT.

This clone was detected a few times. The chain employs TRBV27 and TRBJ1-1, with D perhaps TRBD1 (6 bases). V shed 2 bases and J shed 5 bases, with 15 bases lying between them. This CDR3 comprises 15 residues. Germline V gene lookup returns CDR1 MNHEY and CDR2 SMNVEV (reference sequence). DNA for the CDR3: TGTGCCAGCAGTTTAACACAGGGAAGCGGAACTGAAGCTTTCTTT. Its translation is CASSLTQGSGTEAFF.

The rearrangement uses TRBV7-6 and TRBJ2-7, with 11 nucleotides matching TRBD1. From germline, CDR1 is SGHVS and CDR2 FNYEAQ. CDR3 length equals 15 residues. V gave up 1 base and J gave up 3 bases; unmatched junction bases: 2. The CDR3 DNA sequence: TGTGCCAGCAGCTTAGGGACAGGGGGCCTCTACGAGCAGTACTTC. This encodes CASSLGTGGLYEQYF.

The chain carries TRBV2 and TRBJ2-1; D is possibly TRBD1 (6 bases). Trimming removed 10 bases from V and 6 bases from J, with 19 bases in between. CDR1 is SNHLY and CDR2 is FYNNEI in the germline V gene. The CDR3 loop spans 14 amino acids. For the CDR3, the DNA is TGTGCCACGACCCGGGACACCTCCAGCAATGAGCAGTTCTTC. It is translated as CATTRDTSSNEQFF.

In DNA, the CDR3 is TGTGCCATCAGTGAACCGCCTAGGTCCTACGAGCAGTACTTC. Translating gives CAISEPPRSYEQYF. This chain joins TRBV10-3 and TRBJ2-7; no reliable D call. Germline values: CDR1 ENHRY, CDR2 SYGVKD. V lost 3 bases and J lost 1, with 10 bases in between. CDR3 length equals 14 residues.

The chain has TRBV18 and TRBJ2-1, with TRBD1 identical over 9 bases. J gave up 3 bases and V 0 bases, and 3 bases lay outside the gene matches. This CDR3 contains 16 residues. Germline V gives CDR1 KGHSH, CDR2 LQKENI. The CDR3 DNA reads as TGTGCCAGCTCACCACCGGGACAGGGCCACTACAATGAGCAGTTCTTC. Amino acid sequence: CASSPPGQGHYNEQFF.

V usage is TRBV27 and J usage is TRBJ1-1; D remains ambiguous. The CDR3 consists of 15 residues. Germline CDR1 reads MNHEY; CDR2 reads SMNVEV (reference sequence). The V and J ends lost 3 bases and 0 bases respectively, with 11 bases between them. CDR3 protein: CASSFESRMNTEAFF. The CDR3 region has the DNA TGTGCCAGCAGTTTTGAGTCCCGCATGAACACTGAAGCTTTCTTT.

V gene TRBV5-1 combines with J gene TRBJ1-1; TRBD1 is a possible D gene (5 bases). In germline, CDR1 is SGHRS, CDR2 YFSETQ. This CDR3 comprises 13 residues. With 5 bases removed from V and 1 base from J, the gap between germline ends came to 9 bases. CDR3 loop: CASRKTENTEAFF. The CDR3 region has the DNA TGCGCCAGCAGAAAGACAGAGAACACTGAAGCTTTCTTT.

The J gene is TRBJ1-1, the V gene TRBV5-1, with 7 bases lining up with TRBD1. The CDR3 has 15 residues. Unmatched junction bases numbered 7, after V lost 2 bases and J lost 3 bases. Germline-derived CDR1 and CDR2 are SGHRS and YFSETQ. CDR3 region: CASSFGDRVDTEAFF. The CDR3, as DNA: TGCGCCAGCAGCTTCGGAGACAGGGTTGACACTGAAGCTTTCTTT.

The V call is TRBV6-1, the J call TRBJ2-7; 7 nucleotides line up with TRBD2. The CDR3 runs to 15 residues. Trimming cost V 0 bases and J 0 bases; bases outside gene matches: 2. Germline V lookup: CDR1 MNHNS, CDR2 SASEGT. Here the CDR3 reads CASSEAGGSSYEQYF. In DNA form, the CDR3 reads TGTGCCAGCAGTGAAGCCGGGGGGAGCTCCTACGAGCAGTACTTC.

The chain links TRBV30 to TRBJ1-5; D not resolved. The CDR3 length is 15 residues. The V and J ends lost 0 bases and 3 bases respectively, with 12 bases between them. Germline V gene data show CDR1 as GTSNPN and CDR2 as SVGIG (reference sequence). The CDR3 region has the DNA TGTGCCTGGAGTGTAAGGTCAGGAGACAATCAGCCCCAGCATTTT. Protein sequence: CAWSVRSGDNQPQHF.

The V call is TRBV19, the J call TRBJ1-2; D unresolved. Deletions cut 7 bases from V and 4 bases from J, with 16 bases between. The CDR3 runs 14 residues. Looked up from germline, CDR1 is LNHDA and CDR2 is SQIVND (reference sequence). CDR3 in DNA: TGTGCCAGTACCTCGGATGGGCTCCCCTATGGCTACACCTTC. It translates to CASTSDGLPYGYTF.

This chain uses TRBV18 with TRBJ1-1, with 11 bases fitting TRBD1. V was pared by 3 bases and J by 3 bases, with 9 bases of the junction left unmatched. The germline V gene has CDR1 KGHSH and CDR2 LQKENI. CDR3 length: 17 residues. This CDR3 reads CASSPGQGVAGHTEAFF. CDR3 DNA sequence: TGTGCCAGCTCACCGGGACAGGGGGTTGCTGGGCACACTGAAGCTTTCTTT. Drawing the rest from reference TRBV18 and TRBJ1-1, the complete variable domain is NAGVMQNPRHLVRRRGQEARLRCSPMKGHSHVYWYRQLPEEGLKFMVYLQKENIIDESGMPKERFSAEFPKEGPSILRIQQVVRGDSAAYFCASSPGQGVAGHTEAFFGQGTRLTVV.

CDR3 DNA: TGTGCCAGCTCACCACGTGGGGCCAACGTCCTGACTTTC. It encodes CASSPRGANVLTF. The chain combines TRBV18 with TRBJ2-6; D call uncertain. This CDR3 is 13 amino acids long. CDR1 and CDR2 from the germline V gene are KGHSH and LQKENI. Trimming left V 1 base short and J 3 bases short, with 1 base between.

The chain employs TRBV28 and TRBJ1-5, with D hard to call. V was cut by 8 bases and J by 2 bases, with 16 bases left in between. The CDR3 contains 15 residues. CDR1 MDHEN and CDR2 SYDVKM come from the germline V gene. The CDR3 DNA reads as TGTGCCAGCTTCCCGGTGGGTAGGGGCAATCAGCCCCAGCATTTT. Translating it yields CASFPVGRGNQPQHF.

The rearrangement uses TRBV6-1 and TRBJ2-7; unclear D gene. The CDR3 is made up of 13 amino acids. Looked up from germline, CDR1 is MNHNS and CDR2 is SASEGT. Deletions cut 4 bases from V and 3 bases from J, with 10 bases between. CDR3 in DNA: TGTGCCAGCAGTGTCGAGTTGGGCTACGAGCAGTACTTC. This encodes CASSVELGYEQYF.